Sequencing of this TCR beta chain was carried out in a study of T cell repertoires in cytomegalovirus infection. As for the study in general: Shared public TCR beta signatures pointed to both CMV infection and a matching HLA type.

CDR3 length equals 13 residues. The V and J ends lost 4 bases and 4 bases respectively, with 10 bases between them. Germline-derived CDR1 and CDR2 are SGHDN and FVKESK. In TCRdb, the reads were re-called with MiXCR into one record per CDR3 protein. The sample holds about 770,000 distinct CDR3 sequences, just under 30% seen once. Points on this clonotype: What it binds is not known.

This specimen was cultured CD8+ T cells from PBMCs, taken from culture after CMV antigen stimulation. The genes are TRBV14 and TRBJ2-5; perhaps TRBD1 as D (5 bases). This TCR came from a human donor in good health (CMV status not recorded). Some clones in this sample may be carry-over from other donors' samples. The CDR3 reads CASSRYRGETQYF. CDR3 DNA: TGTGCCAGCAGCCGCTATAGGGGAGAGACCCAGTACTTC.